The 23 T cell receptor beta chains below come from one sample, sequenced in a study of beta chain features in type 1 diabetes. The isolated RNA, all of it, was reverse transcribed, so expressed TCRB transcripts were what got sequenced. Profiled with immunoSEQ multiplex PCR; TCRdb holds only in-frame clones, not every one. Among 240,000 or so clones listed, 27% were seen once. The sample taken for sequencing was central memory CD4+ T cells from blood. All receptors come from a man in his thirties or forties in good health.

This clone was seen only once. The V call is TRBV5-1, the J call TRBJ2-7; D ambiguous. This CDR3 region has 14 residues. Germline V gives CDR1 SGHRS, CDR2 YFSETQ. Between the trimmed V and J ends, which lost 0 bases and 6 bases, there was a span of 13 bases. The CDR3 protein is CASSLGEARSEQYF. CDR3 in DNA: TGCGCCAGCAGCTTGGGAGAGGCCCGAAGCGAGCAGTACTTC.

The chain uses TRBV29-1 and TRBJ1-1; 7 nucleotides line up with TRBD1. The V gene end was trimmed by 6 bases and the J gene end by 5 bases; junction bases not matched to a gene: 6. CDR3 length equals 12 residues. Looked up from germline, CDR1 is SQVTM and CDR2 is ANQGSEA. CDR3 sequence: CSVSRQGTEAFF. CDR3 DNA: TGCAGCGTCTCTCGACAGGGTACTGAAGCTTTCTTT.

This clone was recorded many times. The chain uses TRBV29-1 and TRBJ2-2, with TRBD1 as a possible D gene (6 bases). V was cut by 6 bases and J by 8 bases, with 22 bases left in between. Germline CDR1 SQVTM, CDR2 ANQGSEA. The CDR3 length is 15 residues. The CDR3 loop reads CSVEPETGPMGELFF. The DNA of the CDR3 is TGCAGCGTCGAACCCGAGACAGGACCCATGGGGGAGCTGTTTTTT.

DNA for the CDR3: TGTGCCAGCAGCCTACGACAGGGATTTCACAATGAGCAGTTCTTC. Protein: CASSLRQGFHNEQFF. The chain employs TRBV14 and TRBJ2-1, with TRBD1 matching over 7 bases. Germline V gene sequence: CDR1 SGHDN, CDR2 FVKESK. This CDR3 spans 15 amino acids. J gave up 5 bases and V 4 bases, and 8 bases lay outside the gene matches.

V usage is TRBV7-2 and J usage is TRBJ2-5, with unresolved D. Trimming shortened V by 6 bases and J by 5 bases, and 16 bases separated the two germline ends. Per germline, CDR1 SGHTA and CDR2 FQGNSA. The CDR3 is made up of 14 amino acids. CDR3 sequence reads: CASSPGSPPETQYF. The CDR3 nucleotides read TGTGCCAGCAGTCCCGGGTCCCCCCCTGAGACCCAGTACTTC.

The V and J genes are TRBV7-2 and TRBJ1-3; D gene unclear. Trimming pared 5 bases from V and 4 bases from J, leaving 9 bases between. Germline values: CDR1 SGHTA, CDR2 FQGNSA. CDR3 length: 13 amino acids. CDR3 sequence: CASSGERGNTIYF. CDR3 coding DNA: TGTGCCAGCAGCGGTGAACGAGGAAACACCATATATTTT.

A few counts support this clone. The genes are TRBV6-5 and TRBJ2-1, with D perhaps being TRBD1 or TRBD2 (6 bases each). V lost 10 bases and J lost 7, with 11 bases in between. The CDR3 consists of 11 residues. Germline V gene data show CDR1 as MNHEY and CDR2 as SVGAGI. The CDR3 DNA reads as TGTGCCACGGGGGCTTTAAATGAGCAGTTCTTC. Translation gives CATGALNEQFF.

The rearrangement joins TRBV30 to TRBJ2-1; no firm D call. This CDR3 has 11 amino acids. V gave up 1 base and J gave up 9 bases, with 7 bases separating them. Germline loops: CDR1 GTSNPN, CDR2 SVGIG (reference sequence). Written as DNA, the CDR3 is TGTGCCTGGAGTGAGGTCACTGAGCAGTTCTTC. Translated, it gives CAWSEVTEQFF.

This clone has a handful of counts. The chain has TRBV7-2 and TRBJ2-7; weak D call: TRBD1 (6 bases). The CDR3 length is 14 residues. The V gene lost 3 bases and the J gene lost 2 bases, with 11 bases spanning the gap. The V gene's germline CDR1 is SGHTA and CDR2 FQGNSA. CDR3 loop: CASSFGEGAYEQYF. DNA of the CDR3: TGTGCCAGCAGCTTCGGTGAGGGGGCCTACGAGCAGTACTTC. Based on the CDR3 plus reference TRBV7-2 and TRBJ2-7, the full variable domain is GAGVSQSPSNKVTEKGKDVELRCDPISGHTALYWYRQSLGQGLEFLIYFQGNSAPDKSGLPSDRFSAERTGGSVSTLTIQRTQQEDSAVYLCASSFGEGAYEQYFGPGTRLTVT.

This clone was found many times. The CDR3: CASSMGTFGRGNIQYF. The CDR3, as DNA: TGTGCCAGTAGTATGGGGACATTCGGAAGGGGGAACATTCAGTACTTC. This chain uses TRBV19 with TRBJ2-4; D may be TRBD1 (6 bases). The CDR3 spans 16 residues. CDR1 is LNHDA, CDR2 SQIVND, per germline (reference sequence). Deletions cut 3 bases from V and 7 bases from J, with 19 bases between.

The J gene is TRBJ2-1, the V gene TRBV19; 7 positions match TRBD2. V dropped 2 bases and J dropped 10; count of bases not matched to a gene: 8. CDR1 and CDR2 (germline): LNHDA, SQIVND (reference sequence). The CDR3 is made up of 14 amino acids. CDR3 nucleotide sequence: TGTGCCAGTAGTATACCACCAGCGGGAAAGGAGCAGTTCTTC. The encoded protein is CASSIPPAGKEQFF.

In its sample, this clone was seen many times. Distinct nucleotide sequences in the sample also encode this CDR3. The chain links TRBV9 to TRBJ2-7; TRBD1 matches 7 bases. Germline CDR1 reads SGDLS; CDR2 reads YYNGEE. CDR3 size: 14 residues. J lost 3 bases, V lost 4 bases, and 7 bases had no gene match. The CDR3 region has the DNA TGTGCCAGCAGCCGTGAGACAGGGAACTACGAGCAGTACTTC. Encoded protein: CASSRETGNYEQYF.

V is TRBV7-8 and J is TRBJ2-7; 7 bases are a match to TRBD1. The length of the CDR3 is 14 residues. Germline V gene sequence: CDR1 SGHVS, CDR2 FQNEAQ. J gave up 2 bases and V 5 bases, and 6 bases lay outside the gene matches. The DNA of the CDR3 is TGTGCCAGCAGCAGTCCGCAGGGGGCCTACGAGCAGTACTTC. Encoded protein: CASSSPQGAYEQYF.

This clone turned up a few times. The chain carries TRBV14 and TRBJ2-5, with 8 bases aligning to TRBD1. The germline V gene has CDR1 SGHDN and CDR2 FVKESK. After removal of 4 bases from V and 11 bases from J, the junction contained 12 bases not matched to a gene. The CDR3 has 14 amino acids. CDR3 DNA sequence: TGTGCCAGCAGCCCAAAGGACAGGGCGGATGAGCAGTACTTC. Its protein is CASSPKDRADEQYF.

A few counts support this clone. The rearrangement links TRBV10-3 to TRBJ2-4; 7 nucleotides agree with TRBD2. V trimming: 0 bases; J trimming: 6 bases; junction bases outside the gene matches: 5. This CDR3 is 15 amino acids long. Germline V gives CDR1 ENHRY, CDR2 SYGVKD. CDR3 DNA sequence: TGTGCCATCAGTGAGTCTACGAGACTAGCAAACATTCAGTACTTC. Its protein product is CAISESTRLANIQYF.

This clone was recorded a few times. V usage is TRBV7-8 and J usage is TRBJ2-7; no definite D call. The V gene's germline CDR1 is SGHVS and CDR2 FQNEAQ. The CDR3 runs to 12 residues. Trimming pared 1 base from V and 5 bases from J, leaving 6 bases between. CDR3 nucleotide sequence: TGTGCCAGCAGCTTAGGAGTCCACGAGCAGTACTTC. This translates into CASSLGVHEQYF.

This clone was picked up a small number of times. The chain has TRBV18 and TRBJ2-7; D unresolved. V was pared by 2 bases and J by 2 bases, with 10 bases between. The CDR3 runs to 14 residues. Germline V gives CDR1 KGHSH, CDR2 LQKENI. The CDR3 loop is CASSPYPGPYEQYF. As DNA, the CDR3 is TGTGCCAGCTCACCATACCCCGGGCCCTACGAGCAGTACTTC.

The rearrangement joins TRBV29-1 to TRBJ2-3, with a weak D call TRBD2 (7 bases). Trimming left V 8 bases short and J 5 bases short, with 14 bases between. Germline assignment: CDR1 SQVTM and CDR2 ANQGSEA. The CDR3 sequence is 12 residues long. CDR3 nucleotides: TGCAGCTCCGAGAGGGGGGGAGATACGCAGTATTTT. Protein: CSSERGGDTQYF.

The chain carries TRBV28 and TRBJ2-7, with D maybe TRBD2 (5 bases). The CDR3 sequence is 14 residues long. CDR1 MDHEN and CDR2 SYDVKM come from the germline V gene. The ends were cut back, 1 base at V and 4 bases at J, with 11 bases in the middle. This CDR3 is CASSLLSRRYEQYF. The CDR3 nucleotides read TGTGCCAGCAGTTTATTGTCCAGGAGGTACGAGCAGTACTTC.

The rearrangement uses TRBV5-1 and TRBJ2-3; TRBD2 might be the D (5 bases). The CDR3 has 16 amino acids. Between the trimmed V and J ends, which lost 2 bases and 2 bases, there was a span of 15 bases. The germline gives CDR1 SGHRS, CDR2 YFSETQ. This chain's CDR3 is CASSLSGSGYTDTQYF. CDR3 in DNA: TGCGCCAGCAGCTTATCGGGAAGCGGTTACACAGATACGCAGTATTTT.

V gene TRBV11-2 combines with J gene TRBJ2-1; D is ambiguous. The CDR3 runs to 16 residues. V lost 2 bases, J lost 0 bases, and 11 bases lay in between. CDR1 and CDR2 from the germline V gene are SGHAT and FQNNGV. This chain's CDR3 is CASSLRSDSSYNEQFF. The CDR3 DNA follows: TGTGCCAGCAGCTTAAGATCGGATAGCTCCTACAATGAGCAGTTCTTC.

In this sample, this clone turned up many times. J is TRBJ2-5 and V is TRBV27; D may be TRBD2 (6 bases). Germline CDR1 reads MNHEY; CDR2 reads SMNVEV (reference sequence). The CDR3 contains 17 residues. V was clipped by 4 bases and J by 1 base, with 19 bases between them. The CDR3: CASSYPQASAGQETQYF. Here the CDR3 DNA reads TGTGCCAGCAGTTATCCTCAGGCTAGCGCCGGCCAAGAGACCCAGTACTTC.

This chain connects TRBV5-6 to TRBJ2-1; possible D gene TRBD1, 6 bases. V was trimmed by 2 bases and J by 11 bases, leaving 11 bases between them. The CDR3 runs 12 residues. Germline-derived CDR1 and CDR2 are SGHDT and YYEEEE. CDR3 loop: CASSLPGQKQFF. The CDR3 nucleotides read TGTGCCAGCAGCTTACCGGGACAAAAGCAGTTCTTC. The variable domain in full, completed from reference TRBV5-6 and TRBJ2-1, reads DAGVTQSPTHLIKTRGQQVTLRCSPKSGHDTVSWYQQALGQGPQFIFQYYEEEERQRGNFPDRFSGHQFPNYSSELNVNALLLGDSALYLCASSLPGQKQFFGPGTRLTVL.